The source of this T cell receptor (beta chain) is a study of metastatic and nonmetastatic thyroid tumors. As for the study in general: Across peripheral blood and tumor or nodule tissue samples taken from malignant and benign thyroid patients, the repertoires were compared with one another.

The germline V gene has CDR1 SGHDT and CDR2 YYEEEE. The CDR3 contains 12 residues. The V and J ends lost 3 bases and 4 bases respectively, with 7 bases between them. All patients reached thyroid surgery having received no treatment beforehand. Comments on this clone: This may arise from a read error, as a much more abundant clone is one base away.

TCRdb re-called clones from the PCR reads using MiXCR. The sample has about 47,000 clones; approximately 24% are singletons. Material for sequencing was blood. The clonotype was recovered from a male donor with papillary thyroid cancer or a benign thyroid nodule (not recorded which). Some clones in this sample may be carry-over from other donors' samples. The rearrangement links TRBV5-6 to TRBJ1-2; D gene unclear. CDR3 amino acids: CASSSDPYGYTF. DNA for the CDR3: TGTGCCAGCAGCTCCGATCCCTATGGCTACACCTTC.